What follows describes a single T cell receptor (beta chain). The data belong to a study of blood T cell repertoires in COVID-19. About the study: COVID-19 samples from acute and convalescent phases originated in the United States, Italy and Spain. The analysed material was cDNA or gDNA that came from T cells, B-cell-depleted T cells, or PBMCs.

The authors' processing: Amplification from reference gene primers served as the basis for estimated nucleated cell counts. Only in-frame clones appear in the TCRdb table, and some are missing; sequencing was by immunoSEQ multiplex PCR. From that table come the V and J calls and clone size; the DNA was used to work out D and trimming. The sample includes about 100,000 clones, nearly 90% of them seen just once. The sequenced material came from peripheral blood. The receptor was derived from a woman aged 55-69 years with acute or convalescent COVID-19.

CDR3 bases: TGTGCCAGCAGTTACTCGGCGTCTAGCGGGCCCACAGATACGCAGTATTTT. Amino acid sequence: CASSYSASSGPTDTQYF. This chain links TRBV6-2 or TRBV6-3 with TRBJ2-3; 8 bases line up with TRBD2. This CDR3 contains 17 residues. Per germline, CDR1 MNHEY and CDR2 SVGEGT. The trim removed 0 bases at V and 2 bases at J, leaving 7 bases unmatched.